This TCR beta chain was identified in a study of identical twins. Addition of a universal primer site occurred through template switching, and cDNA carried unique molecular identifiers. TCRdb re-analysed the 5' RACE reads in MiXCR, keeping a single row per CDR3 protein. Among about 900,000 distinct CDR3 sequences, around 12% were seen once, and the ten largest hold around 1.5%. This clonotype showed up many times. The target antigen is unknown. Study-wide findings and caveats: It was possible that invariant MAIT and iNKT cells partly confounded the zero-insertion analyses. Within cord blood, abundant beta clonotypes carried fewer insertions, but memory repertoires showed no such trend.

The CDR3 contains 15 residues. Per germline, CDR1 SGHNT and CDR2 YYREEE (reference sequence). Trimming removed 0 bases from V and 0 bases from J, with 7 bases in between. The sample was also linked to a second study, of yellow fever vaccine responses in identical twins.

The chain is built from TRBV5-4 and TRBJ2-4; D remains ambiguous. The sample comprised PBMCs. This TCR derives from a woman aged 18-29 years in good health. DNA of the CDR3: TGTGCCAGCAGCTTGGATGGATTAGCCAAAAACATTCAGTACTTC. This codes for CASSLDGLAKNIQYF.